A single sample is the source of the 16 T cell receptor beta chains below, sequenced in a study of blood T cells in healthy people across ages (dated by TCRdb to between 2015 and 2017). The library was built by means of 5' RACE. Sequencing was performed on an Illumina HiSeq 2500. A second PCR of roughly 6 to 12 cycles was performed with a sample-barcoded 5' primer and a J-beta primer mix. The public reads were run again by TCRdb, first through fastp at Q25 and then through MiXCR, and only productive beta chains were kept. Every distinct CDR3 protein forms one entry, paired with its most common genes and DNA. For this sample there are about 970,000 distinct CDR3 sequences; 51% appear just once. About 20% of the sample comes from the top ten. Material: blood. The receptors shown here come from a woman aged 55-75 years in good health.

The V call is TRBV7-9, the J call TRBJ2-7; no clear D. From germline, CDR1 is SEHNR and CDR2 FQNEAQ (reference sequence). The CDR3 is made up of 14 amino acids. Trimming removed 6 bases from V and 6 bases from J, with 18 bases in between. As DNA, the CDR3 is TGTGCCAGCAGACACAGCTTCCCCCTGGGCGAGCAGTACTTC. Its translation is CASRHSFPLGEQYF.

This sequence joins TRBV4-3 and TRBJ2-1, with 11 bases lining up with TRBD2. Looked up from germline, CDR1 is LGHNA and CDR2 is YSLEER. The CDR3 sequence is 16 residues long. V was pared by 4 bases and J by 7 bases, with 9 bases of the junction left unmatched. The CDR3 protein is CASSRELAGEENEQFF. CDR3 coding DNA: TGCGCCAGCAGCCGAGAACTAGCGGGAGAGGAAAATGAGCAGTTCTTC.

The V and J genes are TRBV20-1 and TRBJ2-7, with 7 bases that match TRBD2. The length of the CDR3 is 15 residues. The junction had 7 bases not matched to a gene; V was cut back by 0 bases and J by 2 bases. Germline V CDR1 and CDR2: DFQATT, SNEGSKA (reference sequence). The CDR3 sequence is CSARDRTRGAYEQYF. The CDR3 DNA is TGCAGTGCTAGAGATCGGACTAGGGGAGCCTACGAGCAGTACTTC.

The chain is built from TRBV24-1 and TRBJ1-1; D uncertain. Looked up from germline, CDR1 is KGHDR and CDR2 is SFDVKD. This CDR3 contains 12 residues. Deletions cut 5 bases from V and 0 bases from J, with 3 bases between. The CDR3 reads CATSGLNTEAFF. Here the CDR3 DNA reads TGTGCCACCAGTGGACTGAACACTGAAGCTTTCTTT.

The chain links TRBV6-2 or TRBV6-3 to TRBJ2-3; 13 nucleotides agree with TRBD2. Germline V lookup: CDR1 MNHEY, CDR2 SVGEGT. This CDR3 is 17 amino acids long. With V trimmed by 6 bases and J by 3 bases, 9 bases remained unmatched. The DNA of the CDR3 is TGTGCCAGCAGACCAACTAGCGGGAGGGGCGTGACAGATACGCAGTATTTT. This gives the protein CASRPTSGRGVTDTQYF.

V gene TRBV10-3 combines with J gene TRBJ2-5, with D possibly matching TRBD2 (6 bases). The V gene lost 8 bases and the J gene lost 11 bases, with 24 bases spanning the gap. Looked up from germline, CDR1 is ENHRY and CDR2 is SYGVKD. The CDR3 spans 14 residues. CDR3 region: CAIGRTDSYNEQYF. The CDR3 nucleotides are TGTGCCATCGGGAGGACGGACTCCTACAATGAGCAGTACTTC.

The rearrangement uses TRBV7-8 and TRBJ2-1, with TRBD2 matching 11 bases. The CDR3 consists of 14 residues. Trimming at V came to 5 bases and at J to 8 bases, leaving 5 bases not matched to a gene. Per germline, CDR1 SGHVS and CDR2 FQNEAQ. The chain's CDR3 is CASSISGRADEQFF. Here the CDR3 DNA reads TGTGCCAGCAGCATTAGCGGGAGGGCCGATGAGCAGTTCTTC.

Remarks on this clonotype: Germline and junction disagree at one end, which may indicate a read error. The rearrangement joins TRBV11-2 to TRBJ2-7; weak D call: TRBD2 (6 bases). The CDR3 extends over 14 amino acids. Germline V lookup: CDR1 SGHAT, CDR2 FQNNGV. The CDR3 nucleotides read TGTACCAGCAGCCCGTCTAGCGTCTCCTACGAGCAGTACTTC. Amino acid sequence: CTSSPSSVSYEQYF.

CDR3 region: CSVEWQGVNEQFF. CDR3 bases: TGCAGCGTTGAATGGCAAGGGGTCAATGAGCAGTTCTTC. This chain connects TRBV29-1 to TRBJ2-1; perhaps TRBD1 as D (5 bases). The V gene's germline CDR1 is SQVTM and CDR2 ANQGSEA. CDR3 length: 13 amino acids. Trimming removed 2 bases from V and 6 bases from J, with 11 bases in between.

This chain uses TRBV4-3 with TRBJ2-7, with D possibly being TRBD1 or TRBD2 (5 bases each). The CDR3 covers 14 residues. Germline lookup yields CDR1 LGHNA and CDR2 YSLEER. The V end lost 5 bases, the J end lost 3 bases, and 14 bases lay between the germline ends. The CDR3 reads CASSYSLGDYEQYF. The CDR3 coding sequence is TGCGCCAGCAGCTATAGCCTGGGGGACTACGAGCAGTACTTC.

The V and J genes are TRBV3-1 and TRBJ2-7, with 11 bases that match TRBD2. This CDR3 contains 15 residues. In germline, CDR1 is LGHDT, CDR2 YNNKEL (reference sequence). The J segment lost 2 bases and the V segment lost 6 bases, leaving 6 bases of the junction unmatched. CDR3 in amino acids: CASSRTSGPTYEQYF. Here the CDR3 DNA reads TGTGCCAGCAGTCGGACTAGCGGGCCGACCTACGAGCAGTACTTC.

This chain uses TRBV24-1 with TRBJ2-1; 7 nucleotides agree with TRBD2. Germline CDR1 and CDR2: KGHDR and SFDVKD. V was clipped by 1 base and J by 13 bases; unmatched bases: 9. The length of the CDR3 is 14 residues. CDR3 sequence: CATSDFGVREGQFF. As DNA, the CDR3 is TGTGCCACCAGTGATTTCGGGGTAAGGGAGGGACAGTTCTTC.

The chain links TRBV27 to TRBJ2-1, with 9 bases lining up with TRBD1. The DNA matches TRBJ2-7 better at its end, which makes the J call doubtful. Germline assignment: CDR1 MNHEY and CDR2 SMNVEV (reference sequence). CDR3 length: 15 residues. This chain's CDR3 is CASRLDRGNRGEQYF. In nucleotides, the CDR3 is TGTGCCAGCAGACTGGACAGGGGAAATAGGGGCGAGCAGTACTTC.

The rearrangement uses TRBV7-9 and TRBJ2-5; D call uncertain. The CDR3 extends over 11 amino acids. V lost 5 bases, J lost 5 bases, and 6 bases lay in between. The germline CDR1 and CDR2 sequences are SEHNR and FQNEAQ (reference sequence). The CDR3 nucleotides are TGTGCCAGCAGCGCGAGGGAGACCCAGTACTTC. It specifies CASSARETQYF.

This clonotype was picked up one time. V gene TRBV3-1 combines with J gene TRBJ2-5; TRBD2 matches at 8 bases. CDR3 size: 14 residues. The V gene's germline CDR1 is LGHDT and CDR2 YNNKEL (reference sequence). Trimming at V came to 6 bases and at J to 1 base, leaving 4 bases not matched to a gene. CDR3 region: CASRHAGGQETQYF. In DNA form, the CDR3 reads TGTGCCAGCAGGCACGCGGGAGGCCAAGAGACCCAGTACTTC.

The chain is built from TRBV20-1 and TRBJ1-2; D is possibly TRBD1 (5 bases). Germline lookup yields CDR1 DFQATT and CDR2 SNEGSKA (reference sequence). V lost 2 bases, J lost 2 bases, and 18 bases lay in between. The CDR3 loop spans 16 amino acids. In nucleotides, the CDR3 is TGCAGTGCTAGACGCCGGGACGTCCCTCTCAACTATGGCTACACCTTC. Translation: CSARRRDVPLNYGYTF.